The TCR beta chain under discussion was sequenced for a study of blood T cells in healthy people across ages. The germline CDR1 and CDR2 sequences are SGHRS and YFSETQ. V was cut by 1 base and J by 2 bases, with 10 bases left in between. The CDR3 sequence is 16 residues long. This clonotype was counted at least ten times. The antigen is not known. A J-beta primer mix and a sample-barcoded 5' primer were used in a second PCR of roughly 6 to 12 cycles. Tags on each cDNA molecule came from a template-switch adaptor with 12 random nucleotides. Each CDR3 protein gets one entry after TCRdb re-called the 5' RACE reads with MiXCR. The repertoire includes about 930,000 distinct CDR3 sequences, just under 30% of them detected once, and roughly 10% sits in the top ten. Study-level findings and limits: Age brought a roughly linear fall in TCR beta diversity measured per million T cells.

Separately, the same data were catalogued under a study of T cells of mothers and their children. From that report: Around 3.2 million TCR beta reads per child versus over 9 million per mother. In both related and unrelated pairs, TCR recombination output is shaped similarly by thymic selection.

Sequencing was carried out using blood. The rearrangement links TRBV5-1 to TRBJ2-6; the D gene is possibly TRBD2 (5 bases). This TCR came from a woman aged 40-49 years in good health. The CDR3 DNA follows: TGCGCCAGCAGCTTGAACGGGGAAGCTGGGGCCAACGTCCTGACTTTC. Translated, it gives CASSLNGEAGANVLTF.